The 6 T cell receptor beta chains given below trace back to one sample, sequenced in a study of blood T cell repertoires in COVID-19. TCRdb's copy holds only in-frame clones and misses some; the assay was immunoSEQ multiplex PCR. The sample shows approximately 100,000 clones, 76% of them seen only once. Sample: peripheral blood. All receptors come from a man older than 75 with COVID-19, enrolled during active disease.

The chain has TRBV30 and TRBJ1-1; 8 bases agree with TRBD1. The CDR3 sequence is 13 residues long. Looked up from germline, CDR1 is GTSNPN and CDR2 is SVGIG (reference sequence). J gave up 4 bases and V 2 bases, and 3 bases lay outside the gene matches. The CDR3 loop reads CAWSKQGGTEAFF. The CDR3, as DNA: TGTGCCTGGAGTAAACAGGGGGGCACTGAAGCTTTCTTT.

The chain combines TRBV5-6 with TRBJ2-1; 15 bases align to TRBD2. V was pared by 4 bases and J by 9 bases, with 8 bases of the junction left unmatched. The CDR3 consists of 16 residues. Germline assignment: CDR1 SGHDT and CDR2 YYEEEE. CDR3 coding DNA: TGTGCCAGCAGCCCACCGGGACTAGCGGGAGGCGGTGAGCAGTTCTTC. This translates into CASSPPGLAGGGEQFF. The variable domain in full, with the rest retrieved from reference TRBV5-6 and TRBJ2-1, is DAGVTQSPTHLIKTRGQQVTLRCSPKSGHDTVSWYQQALGQGPQFIFQYYEEEERQRGNFPDRFSGHQFPNYSSELNVNALLLGDSALYLCASSPPGLAGGGEQFFGPGTRLTVL.

The gene calls are TRBV29-1 and TRBJ2-5, with D tentatively TRBD1 (5 bases). Deletions cut 2 bases from V and 2 bases from J, with 15 bases between. Germline loops: CDR1 SQVTM, CDR2 ANQGSEA. The CDR3 runs to 15 residues. The CDR3 is CSVELAWGVQETQYF. CDR3 DNA: TGCAGCGTTGAATTGGCGTGGGGCGTTCAAGAGACCCAGTACTTC.

The chain carries TRBV7-2 and TRBJ2-2; TRBD2 aligns across 7 bases. The length of the CDR3 is 18 residues. Trimming at V came to 3 bases and at J to 6 bases, leaving 16 bases not matched to a gene. Germline CDR1 is SGHTA and CDR2 is FQGNSA. CDR3 in amino acids: CASSLEAVSGINAGELFF. The CDR3 DNA sequence: TGTGCCAGCAGCTTGGAGGCCGTGAGCGGGATTAACGCCGGGGAGCTGTTTTTT.

The chain has TRBV28 and TRBJ1-2; TRBD1 matches 7 bases. V dropped 3 bases and J dropped 8; count of bases not matched to a gene: 6. CDR1 is MDHEN, CDR2 SYDVKM, per germline. The CDR3 extends over 13 amino acids. CDR3 sequence: CASSLGRGLGYTF. DNA for the CDR3: TGTGCCAGCAGTTTGGGCAGGGGGTTGGGCTACACCTTC.

The chain recombines TRBV29-1 with TRBJ2-5; 13 bases map to TRBD2. Germline lookup yields CDR1 SQVTM and CDR2 ANQGSEA. The CDR3 has 16 residues. V shed 3 bases, J shed 5 bases, and the junction held 9 bases outside the gene matches. The CDR3 here is CSVEGLAGWERETQYF. The DNA of the CDR3 is TGCAGCGTTGAGGGACTAGCGGGGTGGGAGCGGGAGACCCAGTACTTC.